The T cell receptor (beta chain) described here comes from a study of T cell responses to AZD1222 COVID-19 vaccine. Study at large: Combined were second doses at about 4 or about 12 weeks.

Repertoires were generated with immunoSEQ multiplex PCR, while TCRdb's copy carries only in-frame clones and drops some. The data hold some 150,000 clones, with around 94% observed a single time. Regarding the study as a whole: Vaccine-associated CD4 TCRs ranged over spike, dominating at 160-218 and 743-854. It should be noted that donors were predominantly white British and more often female, and clonal diversity was possibly underestimated.

This CDR3 is built from 14 residues. Germline loops: CDR1 SEHNR, CDR2 FQNEAQ (reference sequence). Trimming removed 3 bases at V and 3 bases at J, with 11 bases between. Worth noting for this clone: Its cognate antigen is unknown.

The starting material was peripheral blood, obtained on day 0 of AZD1222 vaccination. The chain carries TRBV7-9 and TRBJ1-1, with D hard to call. This receptor was taken from an adult in good health. In nucleotides, the CDR3 is TGTGCCAGCAGCTTTGACAACGCCGACACTGAAGCTTTCTTT. It codes for CASSFDNADTEAFF.